This TCR beta chain was sequenced for a study of cytomegalovirus exposure and HLA in healthy donors. Germline V gene lookup returns CDR1 SGHDN and CDR2 FVKESK. This CDR3 contains 16 residues. Unmatched junction bases numbered 8, after V lost 0 bases and J lost 3 bases. Researchers ran the PCR with 60 Vbeta and 13 Jbeta primers. Some clones are missing from TCRdb's copy, which holds only in-frame ones; the method was immunoSEQ multiplex PCR. The repertoire holds over 200,000 clones, with 85% as singletons. V gene TRBV14 combines with J gene TRBJ2-7, with 7 bases identical to TRBD2. The source of this sequence is a human donor in good health. The sample was PBMCs. CDR3 protein: CASSQDELALNYEQYF. The CDR3 DNA sequence: TGTGCCAGCAGCCAAGATGAACTAGCGTTGAACTACGAGCAGTACTTC.